The clone carrying this T cell receptor beta chain showed up just a few times. The data are from a study of early T cells in non-severe SARS-CoV-2 infection. Background on the study: Sequencing input comprised bulk RNA from unsorted whole blood; chain pairing was not available.

Using its own MiXCR run on the 5' RACE reads, TCRdb lists one record per CDR3 protein. The sample has roughly 51,000 distinct CDR3 sequences; about 7.7% are singletons. Germline V gives CDR1 SNHLY, CDR2 FYNNEI. The length of the CDR3 is 15 residues. Trimming shortened V by 0 bases and J by 0 bases, and 8 bases separated the two germline ends. The chain is built from TRBV2 and TRBJ1-2, with TRBD1 as a possible D gene (6 bases). Sequencing used whole blood, obtained at baseline. This receptor was identified in an adult who was a healthcare worker with PCR-confirmed SARS-CoV-2 infection or an uninfected control (not recorded which). The CDR3 DNA follows: TGTGCCAGCAGTGAAGCCGGGACAACTAACTATGGCTACACCTTC. As protein: CASSEAGTTNYGYTF. Full variable domain (remainder filled in from reference TRBV2 and TRBJ1-2): EPEVTQTPSHQVTQMGQEVILRCVPISNHLYFYWYRQILGQKVEFLVSFYNNEISEKSEIFDDQFSVERPDGSNFTLKIRSTKLEDSAMYFCASSEAGTTNYGYTFGSGTRLTVV.